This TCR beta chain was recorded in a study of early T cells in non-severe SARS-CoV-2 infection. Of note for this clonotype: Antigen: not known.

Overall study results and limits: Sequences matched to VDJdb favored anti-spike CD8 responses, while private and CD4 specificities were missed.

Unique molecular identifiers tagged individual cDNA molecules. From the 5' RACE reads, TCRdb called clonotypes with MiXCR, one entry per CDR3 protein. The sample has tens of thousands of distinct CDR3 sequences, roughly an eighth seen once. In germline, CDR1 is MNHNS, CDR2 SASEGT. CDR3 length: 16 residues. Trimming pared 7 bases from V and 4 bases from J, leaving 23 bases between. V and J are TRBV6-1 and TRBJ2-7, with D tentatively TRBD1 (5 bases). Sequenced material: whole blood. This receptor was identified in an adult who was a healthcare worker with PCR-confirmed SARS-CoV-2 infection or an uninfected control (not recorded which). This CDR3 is CASTLEQDLLGYEQYF. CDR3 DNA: TGTGCCAGCACCTTGGAACAGGACCTCCTTGGTTACGAGCAGTACTTC.